This T cell receptor (beta chain) is drawn from a study of Graves' ophthalmopathy and Graves' hyperthyroidism. Overall study findings and caveats: The authors also found most expanded thyroid clonotypes above 0.001 frequency in blood. Ophthalmopathy progression predictions by the model showed around 72% specificity and 70.59% sensitivity.

This clonotype was observed a handful of times. Its specificity is unknown. From RNA, the CDR3 regions of TCR beta chains were amplified and sequenced. HTBI primers were used in a first-round RT-PCR, which preceded a second-round multiplex PCR. TCRdb called the multiplex PCR reads again in MiXCR, with one record for every CDR3 protein. Of around 1,200,000 distinct CDR3 sequences listed, roughly 35% are singletons. There are 15 residues in the CDR3. The germline V gene has CDR1 KGHSH and CDR2 LQKENI. V lost 4 bases and J lost 6; bases outside the gene matches: 8. None of the included patients had other autoimmune diseases, uncontrolled infections, pregnancy or lactation, as these led to exclusion. Diagnosis used clinical symptoms, serum thyroxine, TRAb, thyroid ultrasound and orbital computed tomography.

This TCR was recovered from an adult man with Graves' hyperthyroidism. This chain connects TRBV18 to TRBJ2-5; TRBD2 matches 10 bases. The sample comprised peripheral blood or thyroid tissue (not recorded which). Written as DNA, the CDR3 is TGTGCCAGCTCACGATTAGCGGGGGGTATGAAGACCCAGTACTTC. Its translation: CASSRLAGGMKTQYF.